The 3 T cell receptor beta chains below come from one sample, sequenced in a study of blood T cell repertoires in COVID-19. Measured with immunoSEQ multiplex PCR; TCRdb has only the in-frame clones, and not every one. Of around 160,000 clones in the sample, approximately 88% were seen once. Sequencing was carried out using PBMCs or T cells enriched from blood (not recorded which). The source of these receptors is a woman aged 55-75 years who had recovered from COVID-19.

In regard to this clone: An end of the junction differs from the germline gene, which may be a read error. This chain uses TRBV19 with TRBJ2-2; 9 bases match TRBD2. This CDR3 region has 14 residues. The germline V gene encodes CDR1 LNHDA and CDR2 SQIVND (reference sequence). This CDR3 reads CASRIAGDTGELFF. In DNA, the CDR3 is TGTGCCAGTAGAATAGCGGGGGACACCGGGGAGCTGTTTTTT. Complete variable domain (other parts from reference TRBV19 and TRBJ2-2): DGGITQSPKYLFRKEGQNVTLSCEQNLNHDAMYWYRQDPGQGLRLIYYSQIVNDFQKGDIAEGYSVSREKKESFPLTVTSAQKNPTAFYLCASRIAGDTGELFFGEGSRLTVL.

The chain is built from TRBV3-1 (or the pseudogene TRBV3-2) and TRBJ2-2, with a tentative D call TRBD1 (6 bases). The CDR3 runs 17 residues. The germline V gene encodes CDR1 LGHDT and CDR2 YNNKEL (reference sequence). The ends were cut back, 2 bases at V and 4 bases at J, with 17 bases in the middle. The CDR3 reads CASSQRTRQVGTGELFF. The CDR3 DNA is TGTGCCAGCAGCCAACGAACCCGACAGGTGGGCACCGGGGAGCTGTTTTTT.

The chain links TRBV24-1 to TRBJ2-5, with TRBD2 matching 11 bases. Germline V gene sequence: CDR1 KGHDR, CDR2 SFDVKD. CDR3 length: 15 amino acids. V was clipped by 3 bases and J by 5 bases; unmatched bases: 4. CDR3: CATSDPRTSGETQYF. The CDR3 region has the DNA TGTGCCACCAGTGATCCAAGGACTAGCGGGGAGACCCAGTACTTC.